The 17 T cell receptor beta chains reported below all come from one sample, sequenced in a study of cytomegalovirus exposure and HLA in healthy donors. The study ran its PCR with 60 Vbeta and 13 Jbeta primers. Produced via immunoSEQ multiplex PCR; TCRdb's table is partial and in-frame only. This repertoire shows 150,000 to 200,000 clones, less than 90% found once; its top ten account for around 4.1%. Sequencing used PBMCs. Every receptor here comes from a man aged 45-65 years in good health and CMV-seropositive.

The chain has TRBV7-9 and TRBJ1-3, with D unclear. This CDR3 has 16 amino acids. From germline, CDR1 is SEHNR and CDR2 FQNEAQ (reference sequence). V was trimmed by 1 base and J by 0 bases, leaving 10 bases between them. Here the CDR3 DNA reads TGTGCCAGCAGCTTAGAGGTCGCGGACTCTGGAAACACCATATATTTT. Its translation is CASSLEVADSGNTIYF.

V and J are TRBV2 and TRBJ1-2, with 7 bases fitting TRBD1. This CDR3 comprises 14 residues. Germline V gene sequence: CDR1 SNHLY, CDR2 FYNNEI. V gave up 3 bases and J gave up 3 bases; unmatched junction bases: 4. The CDR3 loop is CASSDATGDYGYTF. The DNA of the CDR3 is TGTGCCAGCAGTGACGCTACAGGGGACTATGGCTACACCTTC.

The V gene is TRBV15, the J gene TRBJ1-6; 7 bases map to TRBD1. This CDR3 spans 15 amino acids. Per germline, CDR1 LNHNV and CDR2 YYDKDF (reference sequence). The junction had 12 bases not matched to a gene; V was cut back by 10 bases and J by 6 bases. In nucleotides, the CDR3 is TGTGCCAACAACACCGGGACAGACGTTAATTCACCCCTCCACTTT. This encodes CANNTGTDVNSPLHF.

The chain joins TRBV7-9 to TRBJ1-1; D is possibly TRBD1 (6 bases). Trimming stripped 5 bases from V and 1 base from J, with 14 bases between. The CDR3 contains 15 residues. Germline lookup yields CDR1 SEHNR and CDR2 FQNEAQ (reference sequence). CDR3 sequence: CASSGPGQKNTEAFF. CDR3 nucleotide sequence: TGTGCCAGCAGCGGGCCCGGACAGAAGAACACTGAAGCTTTCTTT. The complete variable domain, with remaining parts taken from reference TRBV7-9 and TRBJ1-1, reads DTGVSQNPRHKITKRGQNVTFRCDPISEHNRLYWYRQTLGQGPEFLTYFQNEAQLEKSRLLSDRFSAERPKGSFSTLEIQRTEQGDSAMYLCASSGPGQKNTEAFFGQGTRLTVV.

The CDR3 sequence is CASSLELAGAYEQYF. The DNA of the CDR3 is TGTGCCAGCAGCTTAGAACTAGCGGGTGCCTACGAGCAGTACTTC. The rearrangement uses TRBV7-8 and TRBJ2-7; TRBD2 matches 9 bases. V was clipped by 1 base and J by 2 bases; unmatched bases: 3. This CDR3 has 15 residues. The germline V gene encodes CDR1 SGHVS and CDR2 FQNEAQ.

This rearrangement joins TRBV27 to TRBJ2-3; tentatively, D is TRBD2 (6 bases). V lost 2 bases and J lost 6, with 15 bases in between. This CDR3 region has 15 residues. The germline V gene has CDR1 MNHEY and CDR2 SMNVEV (reference sequence). CDR3 sequence: CASSLGRRERDTQYF. The CDR3 DNA sequence: TGTGCCAGCAGTTTAGGCCGGAGGGAACGGGATACGCAGTATTTT.

A note on this clone: The germline gene is not matched at one end of the junction; a read error may be the cause. The chain is built from TRBV7-9 and TRBJ1-2, with 8 bases fitting TRBD1. Germline V gives CDR1 SEHNR, CDR2 FQNEAQ (reference sequence). This CDR3 is built from 15 residues. DNA for the CDR3: TGTTCCAGCAGCGTAGCGGGACAGGAGAACTATGGCTACACCTTC. Protein: CSSSVAGQENYGYTF.

In regard to this clone: Other DNA sequences within the sample encode an identical CDR3. The genes are TRBV29-1 and TRBJ1-3; no reliable D call. Trimming left V 2 bases short and J 4 bases short, with 12 bases between. The CDR3 covers 14 residues. Germline assignment: CDR1 SQVTM and CDR2 ANQGSEA. This chain's CDR3 is CSVEWEGSGNTIYF. CDR3 sequence (DNA): TGCAGCGTTGAATGGGAGGGATCCGGAAACACCATATATTTT.

This chain joins TRBV4-2 and TRBJ2-1; 7 bases line up with TRBD2. Germline V gene data show CDR1 as LGHNA and CDR2 as YNFKEQ. The CDR3 is 20 amino acids. V dropped 0 bases and J dropped 0; count of bases not matched to a gene: 14. DNA for the CDR3: TGTGCCAGCAGCCAAGAACCAACCACACTAGCGCCCATCTCCTACAATGAGCAGTTCTTC. As protein: CASSQEPTTLAPISYNEQFF.

This chain joins TRBV5-1 and TRBJ2-7; 12 nucleotides match TRBD1. V shed 0 bases and J 5 bases; nucleotides not matched to a gene: 3. The CDR3 loop spans 15 amino acids. Germline values: CDR1 SGHRS, CDR2 YFSETQ. CDR3 DNA: TGCGCCAGCAGCTTGGAGGGACAGGGGGCAAACGAGCAGTACTTC. Its translation is CASSLEGQGANEQYF.

This rearrangement joins TRBV5-1 to TRBJ1-2, with TRBD1 matching 9 bases. The junction had 6 bases not matched to a gene; V was cut back by 5 bases and J by 4 bases. CDR1 and CDR2 (germline): SGHRS, YFSETQ. There are 14 residues in the CDR3. Written as DNA, the CDR3 is TGCGCCAGCAGTTTAGGACAGGGGTCCTATGGCTACACCTTC. The encoded protein is CASSLGQGSYGYTF. The complete variable domain, with remaining parts taken from reference TRBV5-1 and TRBJ1-2, reads KAGVTQTPRYLIKTRGQQVTLSCSPISGHRSVSWYQQTPGQGLQFLFEYFSETQRNKGNFPGRFSGRQFSNSRSEMNVSTLELGDSALYLCASSLGQGSYGYTFGSGTRLTVV.

This sequence joins TRBV15 and TRBJ1-1; 10 bases are a match to TRBD1. The ends lost 8 bases at V and 7 bases at J; junction bases unmatched: 1. The germline gives CDR1 LNHNV, CDR2 YYDKDF (reference sequence). This CDR3 is built from 11 residues. CDR3 sequence reads: CATRTGGEAFF. CDR3 coding DNA: TGTGCCACCCGGACAGGGGGTGAAGCTTTCTTT.

This sequence joins TRBV5-4 and TRBJ2-7, with a tentative D call TRBD2 (6 bases). Trimming left V 4 bases short and J 6 bases short, with 20 bases between. The CDR3 covers 15 residues. Germline V CDR1 and CDR2: SGHNT, YYREEE (reference sequence). Here the CDR3 DNA reads TGTGCCAGCAGCCGACGGGACTCCATAACTGTCGAGCAGTACTTC. This sequence encodes CASSRRDSITVEQYF. The whole variable domain, remainder taken from reference TRBV5-4 and TRBJ2-7, is ETGVTQSPTHLIKTRGQQVTLRCSSQSGHNTVSWYQQALGQGPQFIFQYYREEENGRGNFPPRFSGLQFPNYSSELNVNALELDDSALYLCASSRRDSITVEQYFGPGTRLTVT.

The chain joins TRBV7-8 to TRBJ2-1; 10 nucleotides agree with TRBD2. Germline lookup yields CDR1 SGHVS and CDR2 FQNEAQ. J was trimmed by 8 bases and V by 5 bases; bases with no gene match: 9. This CDR3 has 15 residues. The CDR3 here is CASSVRSGGEDEQFF. The CDR3, as DNA: TGTGCCAGCAGCGTCCGGAGCGGGGGGGAGGATGAGCAGTTCTTC.

This chain links TRBV28 with TRBJ2-1, with 11 bases that match TRBD1. V was pared by 6 bases and J by 7 bases, with 2 bases of the junction left unmatched. The CDR3 contains 13 residues. Germline V gene data show CDR1 as MDHEN and CDR2 as SYDVKM. The CDR3 nucleotides read TGTGCCAGCAGGGGACAGGGGGAAAATGAGCAGTTCTTC. Translation: CASRGQGENEQFF.

The chain has TRBV6-1 and TRBJ1-5; tentative D call: TRBD1 (6 bases). Germline loops: CDR1 MNHNS, CDR2 SASEGT. Trimming took off 4 bases at V and 3 bases at J, with 13 bases between the two ends. This CDR3 is 15 amino acids long. The chain's CDR3 is CASSGSGAINQPQHF. CDR3 sequence (DNA): TGTGCCAGCAGTGGTTCAGGGGCAATCAATCAGCCCCAGCATTTT.

The chain is built from TRBV28 and TRBJ2-2; maybe TRBD2 (5 bases). Germline V gene sequence: CDR1 MDHEN, CDR2 SYDVKM. The CDR3 length is 15 residues. Trimming took off 5 bases at V and 4 bases at J, with 14 bases between the two ends. The CDR3 DNA reads TGTGCCAGCAGTCTAGAGGGAAGAGGCACCGGGGAGCTGTTTTTT. Protein: CASSLEGRGTGELFF. The full variable domain, with the rest looked up from reference TRBV28 and TRBJ2-2, is DVKVTQSSRYLVKRTGEKVFLECVQDMDHENMFWYRQDPGLGLRLIYFSYDVKMKEKGDIPEGYSVSREKKERFSLILESASTNQTSMYLCASSLEGRGTGELFFGEGSRLTVL.